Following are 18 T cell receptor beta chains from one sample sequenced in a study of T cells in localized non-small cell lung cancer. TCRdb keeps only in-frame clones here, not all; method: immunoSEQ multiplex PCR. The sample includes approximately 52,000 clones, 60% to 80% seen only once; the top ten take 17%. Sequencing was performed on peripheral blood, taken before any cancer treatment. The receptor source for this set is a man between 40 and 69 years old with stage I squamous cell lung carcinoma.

The CDR3 reads CASSPRDTNTGELFF. The CDR3 DNA is TGTGCCAGCAGCCCCCGGGACACGAACACCGGGGAGCTGTTTTTT. The chain has TRBV9 and TRBJ2-2; a possible D gene is TRBD1 (6 bases). The CDR3 spans 15 residues. V lost 4 bases and J lost 0, with 10 bases in between. From germline, CDR1 is SGDLS and CDR2 YYNGEE.

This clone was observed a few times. CDR3 in DNA: TGTGCCAGCAGCTCGGACAGCCGATCTGAAGCTTTCTTT. It is translated as CASSSDSRSEAFF. V is TRBV7-9 and J is TRBJ1-1, with D possibly matching TRBD1 (6 bases). This CDR3 is built from 13 residues. Trimming removed 4 bases from V and 6 bases from J, with 12 bases in between. Germline V CDR1 and CDR2: SEHNR, FQNEAQ (reference sequence).

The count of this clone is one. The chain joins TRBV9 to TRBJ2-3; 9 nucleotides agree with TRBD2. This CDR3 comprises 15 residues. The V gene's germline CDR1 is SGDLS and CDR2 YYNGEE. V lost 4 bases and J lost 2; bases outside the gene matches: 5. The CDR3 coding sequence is TGTGCCAGCAGCCATAGCGGGGGAGACACAGATACGCAGTATTTT. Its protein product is CASSHSGGDTDTQYF. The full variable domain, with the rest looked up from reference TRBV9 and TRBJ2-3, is DSGVTQTPKHLITATGQRVTLRCSPRSGDLSVYWYQQSLDQGLQFLIQYYNGEERAKGNILERFSAQQFPDLHSELNLSSLELGDSALYFCASSHSGGDTDTQYFGPGTRLTVL.

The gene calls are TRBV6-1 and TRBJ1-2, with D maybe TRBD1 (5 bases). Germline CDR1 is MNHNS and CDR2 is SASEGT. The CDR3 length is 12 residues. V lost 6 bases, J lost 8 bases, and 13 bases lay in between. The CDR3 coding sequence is TGTGCCAGCAGCCCAGGGCCGTCGGGCTACACCTTC. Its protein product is CASSPGPSGYTF.

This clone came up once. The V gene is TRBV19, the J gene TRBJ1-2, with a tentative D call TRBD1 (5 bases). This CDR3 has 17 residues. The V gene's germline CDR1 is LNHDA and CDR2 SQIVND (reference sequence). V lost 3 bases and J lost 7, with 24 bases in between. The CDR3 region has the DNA TGTGCCAGTAGTATGGTGAGGCCGGGGGGTTCGAGCAGTGGCTACACCTTC. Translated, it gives CASSMVRPGGSSSGYTF.

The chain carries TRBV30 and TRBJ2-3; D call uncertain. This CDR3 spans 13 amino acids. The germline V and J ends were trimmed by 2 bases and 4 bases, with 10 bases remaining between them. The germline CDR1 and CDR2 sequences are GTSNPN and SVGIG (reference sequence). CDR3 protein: CAWSRSGADTQYF. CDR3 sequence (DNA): TGTGCCTGGAGTCGTTCTGGGGCAGATACGCAGTATTTT.

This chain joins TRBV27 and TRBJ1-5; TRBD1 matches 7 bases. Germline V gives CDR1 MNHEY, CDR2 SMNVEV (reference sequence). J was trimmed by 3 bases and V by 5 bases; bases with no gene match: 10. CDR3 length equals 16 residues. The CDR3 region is CASSPRQGATNQPQHF. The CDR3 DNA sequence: TGTGCCAGCAGTCCCCGACAGGGAGCTACCAATCAGCCCCAGCATTTT.

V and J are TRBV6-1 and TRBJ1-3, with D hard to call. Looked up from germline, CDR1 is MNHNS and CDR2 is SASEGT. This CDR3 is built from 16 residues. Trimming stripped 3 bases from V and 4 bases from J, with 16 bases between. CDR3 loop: CASSDTAATRGNTIYF. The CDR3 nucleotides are TGTGCCAGCAGTGATACCGCAGCAACAAGGGGAAACACCATATATTTT.

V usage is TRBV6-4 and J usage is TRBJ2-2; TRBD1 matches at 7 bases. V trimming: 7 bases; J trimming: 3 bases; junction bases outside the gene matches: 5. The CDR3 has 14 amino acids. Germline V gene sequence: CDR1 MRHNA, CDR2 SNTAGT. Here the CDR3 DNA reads TGTGCCAGCATATTAACAGGGGACACCGGGGAGCTGTTTTTT. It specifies CASILTGDTGELFF.

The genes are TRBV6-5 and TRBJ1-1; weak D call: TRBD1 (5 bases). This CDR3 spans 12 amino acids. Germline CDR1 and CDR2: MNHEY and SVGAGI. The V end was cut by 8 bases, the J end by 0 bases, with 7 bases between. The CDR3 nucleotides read TGTGCCAGCCGGGGCTTGAACACTGAAGCTTTCTTT. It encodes CASRGLNTEAFF.

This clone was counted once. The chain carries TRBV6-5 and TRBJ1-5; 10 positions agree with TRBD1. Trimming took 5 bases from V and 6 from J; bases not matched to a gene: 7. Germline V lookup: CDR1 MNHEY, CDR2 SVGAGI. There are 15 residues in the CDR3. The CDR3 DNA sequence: TGTGCCAGCAGTCCCGGGGGACAGGGGTTTCAGCCCCAGCATTTT. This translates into CASSPGGQGFQPQHF.

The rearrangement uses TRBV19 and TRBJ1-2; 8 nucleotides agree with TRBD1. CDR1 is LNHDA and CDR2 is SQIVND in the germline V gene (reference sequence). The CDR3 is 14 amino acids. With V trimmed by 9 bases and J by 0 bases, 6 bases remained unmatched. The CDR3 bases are TGTGCCAGCGGGACAGGCCAAACTAACTATGGCTACACCTTC. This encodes CASGTGQTNYGYTF.

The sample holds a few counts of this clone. The chain's CDR3 is CASSIGWAGELFF. CDR3 DNA sequence: TGTGCCAGTAGTATCGGGTGGGCCGGGGAGCTGTTTTTT. This rearrangement joins TRBV19 to TRBJ2-2; D ambiguous. Germline CDR1 and CDR2: LNHDA and SQIVND (reference sequence). The germline V and J ends were trimmed by 3 bases and 6 bases, with 8 bases remaining between them. This CDR3 is 13 amino acids long.

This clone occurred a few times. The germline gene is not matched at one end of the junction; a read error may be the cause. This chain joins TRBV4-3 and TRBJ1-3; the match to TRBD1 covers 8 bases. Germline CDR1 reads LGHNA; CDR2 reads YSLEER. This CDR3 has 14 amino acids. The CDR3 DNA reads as TGCGCCAGCAGCCACCTAGACAGGGGAAGCACCATATATTTT. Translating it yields CASSHLDRGSTIYF.

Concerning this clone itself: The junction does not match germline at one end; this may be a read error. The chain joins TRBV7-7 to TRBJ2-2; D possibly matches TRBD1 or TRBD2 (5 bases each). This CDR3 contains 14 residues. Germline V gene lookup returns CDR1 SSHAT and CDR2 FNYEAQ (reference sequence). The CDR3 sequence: CASTKGTETGELFF. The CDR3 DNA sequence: TGTGCTAGCACCAAGGGGACCGAGACCGGGGAGCTGTTTTTT.

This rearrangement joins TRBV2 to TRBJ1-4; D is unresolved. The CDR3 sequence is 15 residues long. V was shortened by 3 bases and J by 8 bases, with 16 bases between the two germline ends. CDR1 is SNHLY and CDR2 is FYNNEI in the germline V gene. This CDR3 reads CASSESGQVGEKLFF. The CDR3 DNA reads TGTGCCAGCAGTGAGTCCGGCCAGGTCGGCGAAAAACTGTTTTTT.

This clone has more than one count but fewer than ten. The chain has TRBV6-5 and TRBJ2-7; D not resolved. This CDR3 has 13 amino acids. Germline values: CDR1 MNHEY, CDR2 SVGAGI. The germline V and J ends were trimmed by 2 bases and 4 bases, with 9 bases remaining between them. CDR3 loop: CASSYGHSYEQYF. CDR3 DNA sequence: TGTGCCAGCAGTTACGGTCACAGTTACGAGCAGTACTTC.

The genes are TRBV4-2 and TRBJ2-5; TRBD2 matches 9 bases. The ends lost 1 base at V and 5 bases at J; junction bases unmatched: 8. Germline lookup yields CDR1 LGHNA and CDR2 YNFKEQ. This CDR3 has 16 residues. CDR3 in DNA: TGTGCCAGCAGCCAAGGGCCGGGACTAGCTGGGGAGACCCAGTACTTC. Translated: CASSQGPGLAGETQYF.